The 4 T cell receptor beta chains reported below all come from one sample, sequenced in a study of human T cells and chemical hapten exposure. Total RNA was isolated from unfractionated whole blood. The study's library attached unique molecular identifiers to single cDNA molecules. TCRdb re-called the reads through MiXCR, storing one row per CDR3 protein. The table shows about 120,000 distinct CDR3 sequences, with 8% to 9.5% occurring only once. Sequencing used whole blood. The receptors shown here come from a human donor in good health. Some clones in this sample may be carry-over from other donors' samples.

V usage is TRBV4-3 and J usage is TRBJ2-1; D unclear. CDR1 is LGHNA, CDR2 YSLEER, per germline. The CDR3 consists of 17 residues. V lost 0 bases to trimming and J lost 0 bases, with 12 bases between them. The chain's CDR3 is CASSQDPRYSSYNEQFF. The DNA of the CDR3 is TGCGCCAGCAGCCAAGATCCTCGATACAGCTCCTACAATGAGCAGTTCTTC.

This clonotype was recorded many times. The gene calls are TRBV20-1 and TRBJ1-3; possibly TRBD1 for D (5 bases). The CDR3 totals 13 residues. The germline V gene encodes CDR1 DFQATT and CDR2 SNEGSKA (reference sequence). Trimming pared 1 base from V and 9 bases from J, leaving 13 bases between. The CDR3 nucleotides read TGCAGTGCTAGAGTTGAGGCTGGGGGCACCATATATTTT. Protein: CSARVEAGGTIYF.

This clonotype was observed a few times. The genes are TRBV14 and TRBJ1-1, with D perhaps TRBD1 (6 bases). Trimming shortened V by 3 bases and J by 3 bases, and 17 bases separated the two germline ends. Germline CDR1 is SGHDN and CDR2 is FVKESK. This CDR3 has 16 amino acids. CDR3 coding DNA: TGTGCCAGCAGCCAGGGCTGGTGGTCAGGGGACACTGAAGCTTTCTTT. Its translation: CASSQGWWSGDTEAFF.

This clonotype was counted many times. The rearrangement links TRBV5-4 to TRBJ2-5, with 10 positions matching TRBD1. The ends lost 5 bases at V and 2 bases at J; junction bases unmatched: 9. Germline loops: CDR1 SGHNT, CDR2 YYREEE (reference sequence). CDR3 length equals 16 residues. CDR3 DNA sequence: TGTGCCAGCAGGGGAGACAGGGGGCGAGGGCAAGAGACCCAGTACTTC. Encoded protein: CASRGDRGRGQETQYF.